These 12 T cell receptor beta chains originate from one sample sequenced in a study of naive and memory T cell subsets. Two oligonucleotides, mixed equimolar, formed the beta constant-region primer covering TRBC1 and TRBC2. In TCRdb, the UMI-ligation and nested PCR reads were re-called with MiXCR into one record per CDR3 protein. The repertoire includes about 150,000 distinct CDR3 sequences, around 15% of them detected once, and 0.14% to 0.15% sits in the top ten. The sample taken for sequencing was naive CD4+ T cells from blood. The receptors come from a human donor in good health.

The chain links TRBV4-1 to TRBJ1-2; D might be TRBD1 (6 bases). Germline lookup yields CDR1 MGHRA and CDR2 YSYEKL. Trimming shortened V by 2 bases and J by 8 bases, and 12 bases separated the two germline ends. The CDR3 length is 13 residues. As DNA, the CDR3 is TGCGCCAGCAGCCAATCCAAGGGGGGCGGCTACACCTTC. Its translation is CASSQSKGGGYTF.

The rearrangement links TRBV5-6 to TRBJ2-3, with TRBD1 matching 7 bases. CDR1 and CDR2 from the germline V gene are SGHDT and YYEEEE. After removal of 3 bases from V and 2 bases from J, the junction contained 6 bases not matched to a gene. This CDR3 region has 15 residues. As DNA, the CDR3 is TGTGCCAGCAGCTCACCGGGACAGTACACAGATACGCAGTATTTT. Translating it yields CASSSPGQYTDTQYF.

This clonotype has a handful of counts. The V call is TRBV10-3, the J call TRBJ2-3, with a possible D match to TRBD1 (5 bases). Germline V gives CDR1 ENHRY, CDR2 SYGVKD. The germline V and J ends were trimmed by 6 bases and 0 bases, with 22 bases remaining between them. The CDR3 covers 18 residues. This CDR3 reads CAISPAPVTDSSTDTQYF. The CDR3 nucleotides are TGTGCCATCAGCCCGGCCCCGGTGACAGACTCTAGCACAGATACGCAGTATTTT.

Ten or more counts support this clonotype. The rearrangement uses TRBV7-9 and TRBJ2-4, with D possibly being TRBD1 (6 bases). The CDR3 is made up of 20 amino acids. V gave up 2 bases and J gave up 0 bases, with 23 bases separating them. CDR1 is SEHNR and CDR2 is FQNEAQ in the germline V gene (reference sequence). The CDR3 coding sequence is TGTGCCAGCAGCTTATATCCTTCGGGACAAAAAAAAAGAGCCAAAAACATTCAGTACTTC. Protein: CASSLYPSGQKKRAKNIQYF.

This clonotype was detected a few times. The gene calls are TRBV10-3 and TRBJ1-1; TRBD1 is a possible D gene (6 bases). Trimming stripped 10 bases from V and 5 bases from J, with 14 bases between. Germline CDR1 reads ENHRY; CDR2 reads SYGVKD. The CDR3 has 12 residues. CDR3 sequence reads: CATQGTGTEAFF. The CDR3 DNA sequence: TGTGCCACACAAGGTACAGGGACTGAAGCTTTCTTT.

The chain employs TRBV7-9 and TRBJ1-3; D gene uncertain. This CDR3 contains 20 residues. V lost 6 bases and J 1 base, leaving 28 bases between the germline ends. Germline V gives CDR1 SEHNR, CDR2 FQNEAQ (reference sequence). The CDR3 protein is CASRPNFGRPSPESGNTIYF. The CDR3 nucleotides are TGTGCCAGCAGACCAAATTTTGGGAGACCCTCGCCCGAGTCTGGAAACACCATATATTTT. Variable domain in full (rest from reference TRBV7-9 and TRBJ1-3): DTGVSQNPRHKITKRGQNVTFRCDPISEHNRLYWYRQTLGQGPEFLTYFQNEAQLEKSRLLSDRFSAERPKGSFSTLEIQRTEQGDSAMYLCASRPNFGRPSPESGNTIYFGEGSWLTVV.

The chain recombines TRBV2 with TRBJ1-4; 8 bases map to TRBD1. The CDR3 spans 12 residues. V lost 8 bases to trimming and J lost 8 bases; unmatched junction nucleotides: 4. Germline CDR1 is SNHLY and CDR2 is FYNNEI. CDR3 in DNA: TGTGCCAGCGGACAGGGAAAGGAAAAACTGTTTTTT. It yields the protein CASGQGKEKLFF. Filled out from reference TRBV2 and TRBJ1-4, the complete variable domain reads EPEVTQTPSHQVTQMGQEVILRCVPISNHLYFYWYRQILGQKVEFLVSFYNNEISEKSEIFDDQFSVERPDGSNFTLKIRSTKLEDSAMYFCASGQGKEKLFFGSGTQLSVL.

CDR3 region: CASSFRDRAEAFF. In DNA, the CDR3 is TGTGCCAGCAGTTTCCGGGACAGGGCTGAAGCTTTCTTT. The V call is TRBV27, the J call TRBJ1-1, with TRBD1 matching over 9 bases. Per the germline V gene, CDR1 is MNHEY and CDR2 is SMNVEV (reference sequence). The CDR3 is made up of 13 amino acids. The J segment lost 6 bases and the V segment lost 3 bases, leaving 2 bases of the junction unmatched.

This chain connects TRBV19 to TRBJ2-2; 11 nucleotides line up with TRBD2. The trim removed 8 bases at V and 5 bases at J, leaving 4 bases unmatched. Germline CDR1 reads LNHDA; CDR2 reads SQIVND (reference sequence). CDR3 length: 14 residues. CDR3 in amino acids: CASRTSGRTGELFF. For the CDR3, the DNA is TGTGCCAGTCGTACTAGCGGGAGAACCGGGGAGCTGTTTTTT.

The rearrangement links TRBV12-3 or TRBV12-4 to TRBJ1-2; 8 bases match TRBD1. The CDR3 is 19 amino acids. V trimming: 5 bases; J trimming: 2 bases; junction bases outside the gene matches: 19. The CDR3 reads CASSRLEDRDTLINYGYTF. As DNA, the CDR3 is TGTGCCAGCAGTCGTCTCGAGGACAGGGACACGCTAATAAACTATGGCTACACCTTC.

The chain is built from TRBV20-1 and TRBJ2-1; TRBD2 matches 15 bases. Germline V lookup: CDR1 DFQATT, CDR2 SNEGSKA (reference sequence). Losses at the gene ends were 6 bases for V and 7 bases for J; bases not matched to a gene: 19. The CDR3 length is 19 residues. CDR3 sequence: CSALVGLAGGYLFQNEQFF. The CDR3 region has the DNA TGCAGTGCACTGGTGGGACTAGCGGGAGGATACCTCTTTCAAAATGAGCAGTTCTTC.

This clonotype turned up a few times. The chain uses TRBV7-9 and TRBJ2-1; weak D call: TRBD2 (6 bases). Germline V gene data show CDR1 as SEHNR and CDR2 as FQNEAQ (reference sequence). The CDR3 covers 14 residues. Trimming removed 7 bases at V and 6 bases at J, with 16 bases between. For the CDR3, the DNA is TGTGCCAGCACGGAGGGGCAGGTCGGCAATGAGCAGTTCTTC. Its protein product is CASTEGQVGNEQFF. The full variable domain, rest sourced from reference TRBV7-9 and TRBJ2-1, is DTGVSQNPRHKITKRGQNVTFRCDPISEHNRLYWYRQTLGQGPEFLTYFQNEAQLEKSRLLSDRFSAERPKGSFSTLEIQRTEQGDSAMYLCASTEGQVGNEQFFGPGTRLTVL.